This TCR beta chain stems from a study of CD8 T cells in Susac syndrome. Looking at the study overall: Blood was drawn from patients with Susac syndrome. At that point, they were therapy-naive, on corticosteroids, or on intravenous immunoglobulin alone.

This CDR3 region has 15 residues. Per germline, CDR1 SGDLS and CDR2 YYNGEE. The V gene lost 1 base and the J gene lost 2 bases, with 11 bases spanning the gap. It was with random hexamers that roughly 0.45 to 1 ug RNA was reverse transcribed. Amplification of TCR beta CDR3 was carried out by immunoSEQ multiplex PCR, which covered 54 Vbeta and 13 Jbeta segments. TCRdb re-analysed the immunoSEQ multiplex PCR reads in MiXCR, keeping a single row per CDR3 protein. This sample has roughly 150,000 distinct CDR3 sequences, with about 95% found just once. Sequencing targeted TCR beta in T cells from blood (CD8+ and CD4+). FACS enriched CD8+ TEMRA cells, while bulk CD8+ and CD4+ were negatively isolated.

Sequencing input: CD4+ T cells from PBMCs. The chain couples TRBV9 to TRBJ2-3; maybe TRBD1 (5 bases). This receptor was taken from a human donor with Susac syndrome. CDR3 amino acids: CASSVLGQTTDTQYF. Written as DNA, the CDR3 is TGTGCCAGCAGCGTACTGGGGCAGACCACAGATACGCAGTATTTT.